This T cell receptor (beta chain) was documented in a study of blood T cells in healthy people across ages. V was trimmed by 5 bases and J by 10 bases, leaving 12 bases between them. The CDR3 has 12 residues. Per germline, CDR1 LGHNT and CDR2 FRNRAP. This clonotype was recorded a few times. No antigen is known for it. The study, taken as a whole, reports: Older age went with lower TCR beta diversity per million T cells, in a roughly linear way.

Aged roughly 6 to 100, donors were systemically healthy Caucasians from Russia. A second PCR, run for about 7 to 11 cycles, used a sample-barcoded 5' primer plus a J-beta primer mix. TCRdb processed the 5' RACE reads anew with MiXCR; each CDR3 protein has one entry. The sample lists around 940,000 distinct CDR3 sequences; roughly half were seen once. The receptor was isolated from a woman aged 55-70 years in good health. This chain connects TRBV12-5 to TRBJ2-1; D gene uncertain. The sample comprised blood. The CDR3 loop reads CASGPGVDEQFF. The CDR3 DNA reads TGTGCTAGTGGTCCCGGAGTGGACGAGCAGTTCTTC.